This T cell receptor beta chain was obtained from a study of CD8+ T cells in alopecia areata. Study-level findings and limits: The study found higher clonality in lesional than normal scalp, especially in alopecia totalis/universalis.

Comment on this clone: Antigen specificity is unknown.

Once RNA had been extracted, it was reverse transcribed into cDNA to act as the sequencing template. The protocol was immunoSEQ multiplex PCR, while the TCRdb copy is restricted to in-frame clones and leaves out a portion. The sample lists some 130,000 clones, about three fifths occurring once. The germline V gene has CDR1 LNHNV and CDR2 YYDKDF (reference sequence). The CDR3 covers 13 residues. V was trimmed by 5 bases and J by 7 bases, leaving 12 bases between them. This chain joins TRBV15 and TRBJ2-4; D might be TRBD2 (5 bases). This TCR was sampled from a human donor with alopecia areata. The source was CD4+ T cells sorted from blood, collected at week 0. DNA for the CDR3: TGTGCCACCAGCCATGATCGAGGGAACATTCAGTACTTC. Its protein product is CATSHDRGNIQYF. Combining the CDR3 with reference TRBV15 and TRBJ2-4 gives the whole variable domain DAMVIQNPRYQVTQFGKPVTLSCSQTLNHNVMYWYQQKSSQAPKLLFHYYDKDFNNEADTPDNFQSRRPNTSFCFLDIRSPGLGDTAMYLCATSHDRGNIQYFGAGTRLSVL.